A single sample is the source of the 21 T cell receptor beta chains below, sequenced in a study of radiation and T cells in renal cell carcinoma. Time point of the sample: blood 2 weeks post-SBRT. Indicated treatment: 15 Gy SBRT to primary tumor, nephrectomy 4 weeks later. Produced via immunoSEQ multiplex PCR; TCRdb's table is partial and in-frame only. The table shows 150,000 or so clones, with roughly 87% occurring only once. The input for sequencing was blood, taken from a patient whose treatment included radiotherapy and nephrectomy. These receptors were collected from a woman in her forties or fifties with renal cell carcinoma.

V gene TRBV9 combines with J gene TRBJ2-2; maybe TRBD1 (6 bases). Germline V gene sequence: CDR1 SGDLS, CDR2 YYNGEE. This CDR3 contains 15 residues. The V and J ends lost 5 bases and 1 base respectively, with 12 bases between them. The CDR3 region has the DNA TGTGCCAGCAGTGCAGGGGTCGTGAACACCGGGGAGCTGTTTTTT. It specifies CASSAGVVNTGELFF.

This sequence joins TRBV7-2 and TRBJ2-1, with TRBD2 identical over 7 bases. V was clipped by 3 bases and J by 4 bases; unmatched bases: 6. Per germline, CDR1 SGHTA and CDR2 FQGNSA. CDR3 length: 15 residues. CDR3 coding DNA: TGTGCCAGCAGCTTGTTCCAGCGGGGATACAATGAGCAGTTCTTC. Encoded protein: CASSLFQRGYNEQFF.

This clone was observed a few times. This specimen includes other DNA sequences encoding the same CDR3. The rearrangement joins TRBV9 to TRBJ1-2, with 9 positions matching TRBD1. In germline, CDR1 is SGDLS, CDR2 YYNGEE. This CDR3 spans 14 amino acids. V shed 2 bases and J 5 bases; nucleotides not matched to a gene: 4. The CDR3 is CASSVGQGNYGYTF. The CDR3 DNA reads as TGTGCCAGCAGCGTGGGACAGGGCAATTATGGCTACACCTTC.

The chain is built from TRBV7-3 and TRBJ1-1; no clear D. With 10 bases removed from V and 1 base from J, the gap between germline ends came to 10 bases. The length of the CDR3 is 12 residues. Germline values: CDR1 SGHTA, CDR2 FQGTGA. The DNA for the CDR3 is TGTGCCACCGGGCATCAGAACACTGAAGCTTTCTTT. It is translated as CATGHQNTEAFF.

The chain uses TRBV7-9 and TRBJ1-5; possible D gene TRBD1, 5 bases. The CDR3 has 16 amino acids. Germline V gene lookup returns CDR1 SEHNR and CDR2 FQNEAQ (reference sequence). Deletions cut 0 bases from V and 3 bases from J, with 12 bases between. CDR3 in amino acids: CASSLATGPNNQPQHF. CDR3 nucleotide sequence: TGTGCCAGCAGCTTAGCTACGGGGCCTAACAATCAGCCCCAGCATTTT.

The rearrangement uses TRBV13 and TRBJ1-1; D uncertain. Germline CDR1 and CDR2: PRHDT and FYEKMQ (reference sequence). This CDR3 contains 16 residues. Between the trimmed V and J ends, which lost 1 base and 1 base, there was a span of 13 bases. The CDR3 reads CASSLVANTENTEAFF. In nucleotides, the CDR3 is TGTGCCAGCAGCTTAGTAGCGAACACCGAGAACACTGAAGCTTTCTTT.

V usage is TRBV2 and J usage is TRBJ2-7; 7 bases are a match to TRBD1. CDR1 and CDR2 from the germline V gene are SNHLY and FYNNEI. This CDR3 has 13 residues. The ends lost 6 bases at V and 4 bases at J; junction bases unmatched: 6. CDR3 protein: CASREDRLYEQYF. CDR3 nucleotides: TGTGCCAGCAGAGAGGACAGGTTATACGAGCAGTACTTC.

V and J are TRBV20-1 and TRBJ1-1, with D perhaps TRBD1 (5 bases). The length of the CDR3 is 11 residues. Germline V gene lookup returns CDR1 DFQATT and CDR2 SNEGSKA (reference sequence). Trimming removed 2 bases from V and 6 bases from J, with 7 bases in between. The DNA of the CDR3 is TGCAGTGCTAGATCAGGGCCTGAAGCTTTCTTT. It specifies CSARSGPEAFF.

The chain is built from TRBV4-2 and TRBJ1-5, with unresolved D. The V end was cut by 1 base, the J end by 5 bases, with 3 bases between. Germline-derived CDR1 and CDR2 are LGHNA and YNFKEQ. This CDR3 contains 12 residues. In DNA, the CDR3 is TGTGCCAGCAGCCAAGGGGATCAGCCCCAGCATTTT. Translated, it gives CASSQGDQPQHF.

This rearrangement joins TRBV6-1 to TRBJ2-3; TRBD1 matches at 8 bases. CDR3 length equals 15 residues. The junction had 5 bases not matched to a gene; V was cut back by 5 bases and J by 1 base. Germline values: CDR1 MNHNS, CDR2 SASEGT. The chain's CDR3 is CASSTDRGGTDTQYF. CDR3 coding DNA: TGTGCCAGCAGTACTGACAGGGGAGGCACAGATACGCAGTATTTT.

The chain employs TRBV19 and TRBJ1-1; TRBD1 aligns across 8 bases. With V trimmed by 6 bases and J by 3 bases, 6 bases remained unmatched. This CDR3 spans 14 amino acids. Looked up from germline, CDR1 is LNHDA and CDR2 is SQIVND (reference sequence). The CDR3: CASRLDRDYTEAFF. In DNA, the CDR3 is TGTGCCAGTAGACTGGACAGGGATTACACTGAAGCTTTCTTT.

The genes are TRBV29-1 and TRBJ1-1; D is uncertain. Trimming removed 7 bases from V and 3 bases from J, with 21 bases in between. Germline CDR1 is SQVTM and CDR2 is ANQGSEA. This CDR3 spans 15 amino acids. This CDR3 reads CSAGRLGQADTEAFF. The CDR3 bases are TGCAGCGCCGGGAGGTTAGGTCAGGCCGACACTGAAGCTTTCTTT.

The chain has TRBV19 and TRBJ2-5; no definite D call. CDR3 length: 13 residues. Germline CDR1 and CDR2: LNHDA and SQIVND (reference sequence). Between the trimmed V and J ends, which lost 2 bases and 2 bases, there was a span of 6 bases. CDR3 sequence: CASSIRRQETQYF. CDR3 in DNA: TGTGCCAGTAGTATACGCAGACAAGAGACCCAGTACTTC. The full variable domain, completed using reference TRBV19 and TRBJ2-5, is DGGITQSPKYLFRKEGQNVTLSCEQNLNHDAMYWYRQDPGQGLRLIYYSQIVNDFQKGDIAEGYSVSREKKESFPLTVTSAQKNPTAFYLCASSIRRQETQYFGPGTRLLVL.

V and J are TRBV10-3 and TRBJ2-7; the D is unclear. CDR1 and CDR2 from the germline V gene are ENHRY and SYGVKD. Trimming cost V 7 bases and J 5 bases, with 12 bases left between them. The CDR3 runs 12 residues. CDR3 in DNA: TGTGCCATCAATAAGGGCGGCAACGAGCAGTACTTC. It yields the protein CAINKGGNEQYF.

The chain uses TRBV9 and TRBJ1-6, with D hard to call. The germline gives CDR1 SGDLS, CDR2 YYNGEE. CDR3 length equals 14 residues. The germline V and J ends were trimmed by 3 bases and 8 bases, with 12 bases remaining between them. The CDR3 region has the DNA TGTGCCAGCAGCGCAACCCGGAGGGATTCACCCCTCCACTTT. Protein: CASSATRRDSPLHF.

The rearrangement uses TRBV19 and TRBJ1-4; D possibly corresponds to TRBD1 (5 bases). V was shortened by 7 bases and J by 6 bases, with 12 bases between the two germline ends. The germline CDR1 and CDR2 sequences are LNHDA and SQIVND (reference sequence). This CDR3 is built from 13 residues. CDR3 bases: TGTGCCAGTAAACAGAGGACACATGAAAAACTGTTTTTT. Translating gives CASKQRTHEKLFF.

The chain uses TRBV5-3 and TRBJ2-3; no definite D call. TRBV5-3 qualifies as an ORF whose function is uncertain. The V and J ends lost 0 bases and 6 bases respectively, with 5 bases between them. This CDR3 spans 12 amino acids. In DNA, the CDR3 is TGTGCCAGAAGCTTGGAAGGGGATACGCAGTATTTT. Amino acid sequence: CARSLEGDTQYF.

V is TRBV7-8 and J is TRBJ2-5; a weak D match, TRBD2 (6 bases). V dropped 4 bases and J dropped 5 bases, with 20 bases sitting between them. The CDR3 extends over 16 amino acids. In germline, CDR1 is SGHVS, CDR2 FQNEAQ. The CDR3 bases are TGTGCCAGCAGCTCCCGACTAGGCTTAGTATTGGAGACCCAGTACTTC. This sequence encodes CASSSRLGLVLETQYF.

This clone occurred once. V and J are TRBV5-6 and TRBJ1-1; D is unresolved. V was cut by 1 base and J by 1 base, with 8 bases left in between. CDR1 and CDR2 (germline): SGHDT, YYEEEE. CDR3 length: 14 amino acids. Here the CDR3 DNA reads TGTGCCAGCAGCTTGCCCCGGAGGAACACTGAAGCTTTCTTT. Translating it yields CASSLPRRNTEAFF.

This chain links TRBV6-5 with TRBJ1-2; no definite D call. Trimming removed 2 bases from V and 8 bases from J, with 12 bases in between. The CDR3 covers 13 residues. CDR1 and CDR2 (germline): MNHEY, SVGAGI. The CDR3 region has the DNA TGTGCCAGCAGTTACAGACGCCACGAGGGCTACACCTTC. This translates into CASSYRRHEGYTF.

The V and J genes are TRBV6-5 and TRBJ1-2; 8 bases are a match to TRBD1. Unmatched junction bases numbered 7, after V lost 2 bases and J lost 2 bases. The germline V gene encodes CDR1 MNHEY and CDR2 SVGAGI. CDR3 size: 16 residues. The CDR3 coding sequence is TGTGCCAGCAGTTACACCAGGGGGCGGTCCAACTATGGCTACACCTTC. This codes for CASSYTRGRSNYGYTF.